These 9 T cell receptor beta chains were sequenced from one sample in a study of tumor-infiltrating lymphocytes in localized non-small cell lung cancer. Assay used: immunoSEQ multiplex PCR; TCRdb lists only in-frame clones, some missing. Of 15,000 to 20,000 clones detected, around 74% appear once; the ten largest clones hold 9.1%. Sequencing was done on a sample of lung tumor tissue. These receptors all stem from a human donor with non-small cell lung cancer.

This chain uses TRBV6-1 with TRBJ1-1; 7 nucleotides agree with TRBD1. CDR1 MNHNS and CDR2 SASEGT come from the germline V gene. V trimming: 8 bases; J trimming: 5 bases; junction bases outside the gene matches: 8. The CDR3 contains 13 residues. CDR3 sequence: CASLRGQRTEAFF. The CDR3 nucleotides are TGTGCCAGCTTAAGGGGGCAGAGGACTGAAGCTTTCTTT.

The chain recombines TRBV5-6 with TRBJ2-7, with a possible D match to TRBD1 (5 bases). This CDR3 spans 14 amino acids. The V end lost 2 bases, the J end lost 5 bases, and 14 bases lay between the germline ends. CDR1 and CDR2 from the germline V gene are SGHDT and YYEEEE. The CDR3 sequence: CASSLGQGLDEQYF. The CDR3, as DNA: TGTGCCAGCAGCTTAGGCCAGGGCCTCGACGAGCAGTACTTC.

The chain links TRBV11-1 to TRBJ2-2; D uncertain. The CDR3 loop spans 15 amino acids. Trimming took 5 bases from V and 6 from J, leaving 16 bases between them. Germline V gene lookup returns CDR1 SGHAT and CDR2 FQDESV (reference sequence). The CDR3 nucleotides are TGTGCCAGCAGCCCTCGAGTACGGGCCGCCGGGGAGCTGTTTTTT. Amino acids: CASSPRVRAAGELFF.

This clone turned up a few times. The genes are TRBV5-1 and TRBJ2-1; 7 nucleotides match TRBD1. This CDR3 is built from 13 residues. V lost 0 bases to trimming and J lost 7 bases; unmatched junction nucleotides: 1. Germline CDR1 is SGHRS and CDR2 is YFSETQ. This chain's CDR3 is CASSLGQGNEQFF. CDR3 sequence (DNA): TGCGCCAGCAGCTTGGGACAGGGTAATGAGCAGTTCTTC.

This clone was seen a single time. The chain employs TRBV2 and TRBJ2-1; D gene unclear. The CDR3 is 12 amino acids. The V end was cut by 3 bases, the J end by 2 bases, with 2 bases between. From germline, CDR1 is SNHLY and CDR2 FYNNEI. CDR3 nucleotide sequence: TGTGCCAGCAGTGACACCTACAATGAGCAGTTCTTC. It is translated as CASSDTYNEQFF.

The chain links TRBV28 to TRBJ1-5, with 9 bases lining up with TRBD1. The germline V gene has CDR1 MDHEN and CDR2 SYDVKM. J lost 0 bases, V lost 5 bases, and 8 bases had no gene match. The CDR3 loop spans 17 amino acids. The CDR3, as DNA: TGTGCCAGCAGTCCCGGACAGGGGTACTATAGCAATCAGCCCCAGCATTTT. This translates into CASSPGQGYYSNQPQHF. The entire variable domain, with the rest obtained from reference TRBV28 and TRBJ1-5, is as follows: DVKVTQSSRYLVKRTGEKVFLECVQDMDHENMFWYRQDPGLGLRLIYFSYDVKMKEKGDIPEGYSVSREKKERFSLILESASTNQTSMYLCASSPGQGYYSNQPQHFGDGTRLSIL.

The CDR3 sequence is CASSRRNEQYF. CDR3 DNA sequence: TGTGCCAGCAGCCGACGCAACGAGCAGTACTTC. This sequence joins TRBV2 and TRBJ2-7, with D uncertain. The germline CDR1 and CDR2 sequences are SNHLY and FYNNEI. V lost 6 bases to trimming and J lost 5 bases, with 8 bases between them. This CDR3 spans 11 amino acids.

The CDR3 spells CASSVGTGANYGYTF. DNA of the CDR3: TGTGCCAGCAGCGTTGGGACAGGAGCTAACTATGGCTACACCTTC. V is TRBV9 and J is TRBJ1-2; TRBD1 matches 8 bases. The CDR3 loop spans 15 amino acids. The ends lost 2 bases at V and 0 bases at J; junction bases unmatched: 3. CDR1 is SGDLS, CDR2 YYNGEE, per germline.

The chain couples TRBV5-6 to TRBJ1-1; no reliable D call. V lost 2 bases, J lost 1 base, and 6 bases lay in between. There are 13 residues in the CDR3. The V gene's germline CDR1 is SGHDT and CDR2 YYEEEE. In nucleotides, the CDR3 is TGTGCCAGCAGCTTCTTACAGAACACTGAAGCTTTCTTT. Encoded protein: CASSFLQNTEAFF.